A selection of T cell receptor beta chains follows, all from one sample in a study of shared clonotypes between healthy human individuals. Generated by immunoSEQ multiplex PCR, the TCRdb table keeps only in-frame clones and is missing some. Of about 380,000 clones listed, about 96% are singletons. Source material: memory CD8+ T cells sorted from blood. These TCRs come from a man aged 25 to 40 in good health. Both conserved end residues are part of each CDR3. D genes are given only for firm matches. Clone size, where shown, is once, few, many, or a class for clones that have expanded.

TRBJ2-3,once,TRBD2,TRBV6-1,CASSERLAGGVADTQYF,TGTGCCAGCAGTGAACGACTAGCGGGAGGAGTGGCAGATACGCAGTATTTT
TRBJ1-3,NA,NA,TRBV28,CASSLRSTGNTIYF,TGTGCCAGCAGTTTACGAAGTACCGGAAACACCATATATTTT
TRBJ1-2,few,NA,TRBV30,CAWSEALQYGYTF,TGTGCCTGGAGTGAGGCACTGCAGTATGGCTACACCTTC
TRBJ1-1,NA,TRBD1,TRBV7-9,CASSLLTGVGEAFF,TGTGCCAGCAGCTTACTAACAGGGGTTGGCGAAGCTTTCTTT
TRBJ2-5,NA,NA,TRBV29-1,CSVSRETQYF,TGCAGCGTTTCCAGAGAGACCCAGTACTTC
TRBJ1-2,NA,NA,TRBV30,CAWNLGRDYGYTF,TGTGCCTGGAACTTGGGTCGGGACTATGGCTACACCTTC
TRBJ2-1,NA,NA,TRBV25-1,CASSGGGNNEQFF,TGTGCCAGCAGTGGTGGGGGAAACAATGAGCAGTTCTTC
TRBJ2-3,NA,TRBD2,TRBV30,CAWSVLASTDTQYF,TGTGCCTGGAGTGTACTAGCGAGCACAGATACGCAGTATTTT
TRBJ2-1,NA,NA,TRBV7-9,CASSLTSWDEQFF,TGTGCCAGCAGCTTGACTAGTTGGGATGAGCAGTTCTTC
TRBJ2-7,NA,TRBD2,TRBV4-1,CASSQFPTPLAGESYEQYF,TGCGCCAGCAGCCAATTTCCTACCCCGCTTGCGGGAGAATCCTACGAGCAGTACTTC
TRBJ1-3,NA,NA,TRBV19,CASSKTLGNTIYF,TGTGCCAGTAGTAAGACATTGGGAAACACCATATATTTT
TRBJ2-7,NA,NA,TRBV9,CASSVELADYEQYF,TGTGCCAGCAGCGTAGAACTAGCTGATTACGAGCAGTACTTC
TRBJ1-1,NA,NA,TRBV19,CASSIRGNTEAFF,TGTGCCAGTAGTATCCGAGGGAACACTGAAGCTTTCTTT
TRBJ1-6,NA,TRBD1,TRBV5-3,CARSSRDRDSPLHF,TGTGCCAGAAGCAGCCGAGACAGGGATTCACCCCTCCACTTT
TRBJ1-3,NA,TRBD1,TRBV28,CASSPGTGGNTIYF,TGTGCCAGCAGTCCTGGGACAGGTGGAAACACCATATATTTT
TRBJ1-4,NA,NA,TRBV2,CASSEALQALQGKLFF,TGTGCCAGCAGTGAAGCTTTACAGGCCCTTCAGGGAAAACTGTTTTTT
TRBJ1-5,NA,NA,TRBV6-1,CASTGRGGGNQPQHF,TGTGCCAGCACCGGACGGGGCGGTGGCAATCAGCCCCAGCATTTT
TRBJ2-7,NA,TRBD1,TRBV5-4,CASSRNRGNNYEQYF,TGTGCCAGCAGTCGGAACAGGGGGAACAACTACGAGCAGTACTTC
TRBJ2-7,NA,TRBD2,TRBV6-1,CASRLGTTLYEQYF,TGTGCCAGCAGACTCGGGACTACCCTCTACGAGCAGTACTTC
TRBJ1-5,NA,NA,TRBV19,CASIMGGHQPQHF,TGTGCCAGTATCATGGGGGGGCATCAGCCCCAGCATTTT
TRBJ2-1,NA,TRBD2,TRBV5-1,CASSSGLPYNEQFF,TGCGCCAGCAGCTCGGGACTACCCTACAATGAGCAGTTCTTC
TRBJ2-2,NA,NA,TRBV27,CASSLSAGLNTGELFF,TGTGCCAGCAGTTTATCAGCCGGGCTGAACACCGGGGAGCTGTTTTTT